Each of the 3 T cell receptor beta chains below was sequenced from the same sample in a study of CD8 T cells in cerebrospinal fluid in Alzheimer's disease. From the 10x single-cell sequencing reads, TCRdb lists one entry per CDR3 protein and no DNA. The repertoire table contains roughly 1,600 distinct CDR3 sequences. The sample was cerebrospinal fluid. These receptors were collected from a human donor with mild cognitive impairment.

Measured by frequency, this clonotype is medium-sized. The chain links TRBV28 to TRBJ2-5; the D gene TCRdb calls, TRBD2, cannot be checked with no DNA. Looked up from germline, CDR1 is MDHEN and CDR2 is SYDVKM. This CDR3 has 14 amino acids. This CDR3 is CASSTGTSIGVQYF.

Judged by frequency, this clonotype is medium-sized. The chain carries TRBV7-9 and TRBJ2-1; lacking DNA, the TRBD2 call made by TCRdb goes unchecked. The length of the CDR3 is 14 residues. The V gene's germline CDR1 is SEHNR and CDR2 FQNEAQ (reference sequence). CDR3 loop: CASSLVQGPDEQFF.

Measured by frequency, this clonotype is medium-sized (0.01 to 0.1%). The rearrangement uses TRBV20-1 and TRBJ2-7. In germline, CDR1 is DFQATT, CDR2 SNEGSKA (reference sequence). The CDR3 is 16 amino acids. CDR3 loop: CSARDLRTGWGYEQYF.